The 26 T cell receptor beta chains below come from one sample, sequenced in a study of cytomegalovirus exposure and HLA in healthy donors. In the PCR, 60 Vbeta and 13 Jbeta primers were used. Using immunoSEQ multiplex PCR, the repertoire was profiled, and TCRdb retains in-frame clones only, with some absent. The repertoire has some 120,000 clones, 79% of them found once; the top ten carry 2% to 2.5%. Sample: PBMCs. These receptors originate from a man between 18 and 35 years old in good health and CMV-seronegative.

The chain joins TRBV4-1 to TRBJ2-2, with 9 positions matching TRBD2. The CDR3 loop spans 15 amino acids. Germline V CDR1 and CDR2: MGHRA, YSYEKL. After removal of 3 bases from V and 4 bases from J, the junction contained 3 bases not matched to a gene. CDR3 nucleotides: TGCGCCAGCAGCCAGGGACTAGCCTCCACCGGGGAGCTGTTTTTT. This translates into CASSQGLASTGELFF.

This chain uses TRBV7-9 with TRBJ2-7, with 8 bases that match TRBD2. V shed 6 bases and J 3 bases; nucleotides not matched to a gene: 10. CDR3 size: 15 residues. The germline V gene encodes CDR1 SEHNR and CDR2 FQNEAQ (reference sequence). The CDR3 DNA sequence: TGTGCCAGCAGTGCGCCGGGACTAGAAGTCTACGAGCAGTACTTC. Protein product: CASSAPGLEVYEQYF.

The rearrangement uses TRBV6-5 and TRBJ1-5; D possibly corresponds to TRBD1 (6 bases). The CDR3 runs 13 residues. The germline V and J ends were trimmed by 6 bases and 9 bases, with 15 bases remaining between them. CDR1 and CDR2 from the germline V gene are MNHEY and SVGAGI. The CDR3 DNA follows: TGTGCCAGCAGGCGACAGGATACTCGGCCCCAGCATTTT. This encodes CASRRQDTRPQHF.

The rearrangement joins TRBV19 to TRBJ2-3; TRBD1 matches at 7 bases. V lost 5 bases and J lost 4; bases outside the gene matches: 9. Germline-derived CDR1 and CDR2 are LNHDA and SQIVND (reference sequence). The CDR3 spans 15 residues. CDR3 nucleotide sequence: TGTGCCAGTAGTGGCAGACAGGGCTTCTCAGATACGCAGTATTTT. Residues: CASSGRQGFSDTQYF.

This chain connects TRBV10-3 to TRBJ1-6, with TRBD1 identical over 9 bases. V gave up 6 bases and J gave up 7 bases; unmatched junction bases: 13. The V gene's germline CDR1 is ENHRY and CDR2 SYGVKD. The CDR3 totals 17 residues. The CDR3 DNA follows: TGTGCCATCAGAAACATCCCCCCGGGACAGGGAAATTCACCCCTCCACTTT. It yields the protein CAIRNIPPGQGNSPLHF.

As concerns this clone: A junction boundary mismatches the germline segment, possibly from a read error. This chain links TRBV7-7 with TRBJ2-2; tentatively, D is TRBD2 (5 bases). The CDR3 is 14 amino acids. Germline lookup yields CDR1 SSHAT and CDR2 FNYEAQ (reference sequence). CDR3 loop: CASSVRYNTGERFF. The CDR3, as DNA: TGTGCCAGCAGCGTCCGGTATAACACCGGGGAGCGGTTTTTT.

V usage is TRBV11-2 and J usage is TRBJ1-2; D is perhaps TRBD1 (5 bases). Looked up from germline, CDR1 is SGHAT and CDR2 is FQNNGV. The CDR3 runs to 13 residues. V was shortened by 5 bases and J by 2 bases, with 9 bases between the two germline ends. The CDR3: CASSPSGNYGYTF. The CDR3 DNA sequence: TGTGCCAGCAGCCCCTCAGGGAACTATGGCTACACCTTC.

This clone is a singleton in its sample. V gene TRBV19 combines with J gene TRBJ1-5; TRBD1 matches 10 bases. The germline gives CDR1 LNHDA, CDR2 SQIVND (reference sequence). The CDR3 is 14 amino acids. The trim removed 10 bases at V and 10 bases at J, leaving 13 bases unmatched. CDR3: CATAHGQGVYPQHF. The CDR3 bases are TGTGCCACCGCTCATGGACAGGGGGTGTATCCCCAGCATTTT.

This rearrangement joins TRBV5-1 to TRBJ2-5; TRBD2 agrees at 12 bases. Germline CDR1 and CDR2: SGHRS and YFSETQ. Losses at the gene ends were 0 bases for V and 6 bases for J; bases not matched to a gene: 6. This CDR3 is built from 16 residues. DNA of the CDR3: TGCGCCAGCAGCTTGGCGGCTAGCGGGAGGGAGAAGACCCAGTACTTC. This gives the protein CASSLAASGREKTQYF.

This rearrangement joins TRBV2 to TRBJ2-3; the match to TRBD1 covers 12 bases. This CDR3 has 17 amino acids. CDR1 is SNHLY, CDR2 FYNNEI, per germline. The ends lost 6 bases at V and 5 bases at J; junction bases unmatched: 12. The CDR3 DNA reads as TGTGCCAGCAGGTCCGGGACAGGGGGCCTCGAAAGAGATACGCAGTATTTT. It translates to CASRSGTGGLERDTQYF.

J is TRBJ2-5 and V is TRBV27; 9 nucleotides match TRBD1. Germline V lookup: CDR1 MNHEY, CDR2 SMNVEV (reference sequence). CDR3 length: 20 residues. The ends lost 5 bases at V and 5 bases at J; junction bases unmatched: 24. CDR3 in amino acids: CASSLGTGRSFGAWGETQYF. CDR3 bases: TGTGCCAGCAGTCTAGGGACAGGGCGTTCTTTCGGGGCCTGGGGGGAGACCCAGTACTTC.

The chain combines TRBV19 with TRBJ2-5; TRBD2 might be the D (6 bases). Germline lookup yields CDR1 LNHDA and CDR2 SQIVND (reference sequence). V was pared by 3 bases and J by 4 bases, with 15 bases between. The CDR3 sequence is 15 residues long. The CDR3 DNA is TGTGCCAGTAGTATTGGGCGGGGATTCGGAGAGACCCAGTACTTC. Protein: CASSIGRGFGETQYF.

The chain employs TRBV9 and TRBJ1-2; a possible D gene is TRBD1 (6 bases). The germline V gene encodes CDR1 SGDLS and CDR2 YYNGEE. The CDR3 contains 15 residues. V lost 0 bases and J 4 bases, leaving 13 bases between the germline ends. The CDR3 loop reads CASSVDQQGPYGYTF. In DNA, the CDR3 is TGTGCCAGCAGCGTAGACCAACAGGGCCCCTATGGCTACACCTTC.

The CDR3 DNA reads TGTGCCACCAGCAGAGATTTACGGGTGGCCGGGGAGCTGTTTTTT. It specifies CATSRDLRVAGELFF. The V call is TRBV15, the J call TRBJ2-2, with D uncertain. Germline V gives CDR1 LNHNV, CDR2 YYDKDF (reference sequence). V lost 0 bases to trimming and J lost 6 bases, with 11 bases between them. This CDR3 is built from 15 residues. The full variable domain, in which reference TRBV15 and TRBJ2-2 provide the parts outside the CDR3, is DAMVIQNPRYQVTQFGKPVTLSCSQTLNHNVMYWYQQKSSQAPKLLFHYYDKDFNNEADTPDNFQSRRPNTSFCFLDIRSPGLGDTAMYLCATSRDLRVAGELFFGEGSRLTVL.

This chain links TRBV4-2 with TRBJ2-5, with D perhaps TRBD1 (6 bases). The CDR3 length is 15 residues. Between the trimmed V and J ends, which lost 0 bases and 7 bases, there was a span of 15 bases. CDR1 LGHNA and CDR2 YNFKEQ come from the germline V gene. CDR3 in DNA: TGTGCCAGCAGCCAAGAAACAGGGCAGTCAGGGACCCAGTACTTC. This sequence encodes CASSQETGQSGTQYF.

The J gene is TRBJ2-7, the V gene TRBV29-1; perhaps TRBD1 as D (5 bases). CDR1 SQVTM and CDR2 ANQGSEA come from the germline V gene. The CDR3 is made up of 13 amino acids. Trimming shortened V by 3 bases and J by 3 bases, and 12 bases separated the two germline ends. The CDR3 coding sequence is TGCAGCGTTGAGTCGGACACCCTCTACGAGCAGTACTTC. This sequence encodes CSVESDTLYEQYF.

Comments on this clone: A junction end diverges from the germline sequence, so it may reflect a read error. The chain employs TRBV7-9 and TRBJ1-1; a possible D gene is TRBD1 (5 bases). Germline V gene sequence: CDR1 SEHNR, CDR2 FQNEAQ (reference sequence). CDR3 length equals 15 residues. CDR3 in DNA: TGTTCCAGCAGCCCCCCGGGGGTTCGGAACACTGAAGCTTTCTTT. Protein product: CSSSPPGVRNTEAFF.

The V and J genes are TRBV30 and TRBJ1-5, with a weak D call TRBD1 (5 bases). The CDR3 totals 14 residues. The germline V and J ends were trimmed by 4 bases and 2 bases, with 12 bases remaining between them. Per germline, CDR1 GTSNPN and CDR2 SVGIG (reference sequence). The CDR3 protein is CAWKNQGGNQPQHF. In DNA, the CDR3 is TGTGCCTGGAAGAACCAAGGGGGCAATCAGCCCCAGCATTTT.

Comment on this clone: An end of the junction differs from the germline gene, which may be a read error. This sequence joins TRBV18 and TRBJ1-1; perhaps TRBD1 as D (5 bases). The CDR3 runs to 13 residues. Germline V lookup: CDR1 KGHSH, CDR2 LQKENI. The CDR3 loop reads CASSTGENTDAFF. The CDR3 DNA follows: TGTGCCAGCTCAACAGGAGAGAACACTGATGCTTTCTTT.

The chain employs TRBV27 and TRBJ2-1, with TRBD2 matching 7 bases. After removal of 5 bases from V and 4 bases from J, the junction contained 8 bases not matched to a gene. Germline assignment: CDR1 MNHEY and CDR2 SMNVEV (reference sequence). This CDR3 has 15 amino acids. This CDR3 is CASSPRGTKYNEQFF. The CDR3, as DNA: TGTGCCAGCAGTCCCCGCGGGACTAAATACAATGAGCAGTTCTTC.

The chain is built from TRBV9 and TRBJ1-2; maybe TRBD1 (6 bases). Trimming removed 3 bases from V and 2 bases from J, with 14 bases in between. The CDR3 runs 15 residues. Germline V gene data show CDR1 as SGDLS and CDR2 as YYNGEE. CDR3 DNA sequence: TGTGCCAGCAGCGCCGGGGGGACACCGAACTATGGCTACACCTTC. Translation gives CASSAGGTPNYGYTF.

The chain is built from TRBV5-1 and TRBJ2-7; no clear D. The V and J ends lost 4 bases and 6 bases respectively, with 11 bases between them. Germline assignment: CDR1 SGHRS and CDR2 YFSETQ. The CDR3 is 12 amino acids. In DNA form, the CDR3 reads TGCGCCAGCAGCACTGACTCGGGCGAGCAGTACTTC. It is translated as CASSTDSGEQYF.

This chain joins TRBV4-2 and TRBJ1-2; no clear D. Trimming shortened V by 0 bases and J by 8 bases, and 13 bases separated the two germline ends. The CDR3 extends over 14 amino acids. The germline CDR1 and CDR2 sequences are LGHNA and YNFKEQ. In DNA, the CDR3 is TGTGCCAGCAGCCAAGATCATGGGAGAGGGGGCTACACCTTC. As protein: CASSQDHGRGGYTF.

The V call is TRBV20-1, the J call TRBJ2-7, with 7 positions matching TRBD1. After removal of 3 bases from V and 7 bases from J, the junction contained 3 bases not matched to a gene. CDR1 and CDR2 (germline): DFQATT, SNEGSKA (reference sequence). The CDR3 runs to 11 residues. DNA of the CDR3: TGCAGTGCTAGGGAGGACAGGGAGCAGTACTTC. This encodes CSAREDREQYF.

The chain recombines TRBV18 with TRBJ2-1, with D maybe TRBD2 (6 bases). The CDR3 contains 16 residues. Trimming cost V 0 bases and J 7 bases, with 16 bases left between them. Germline values: CDR1 KGHSH, CDR2 LQKENI. Written as DNA, the CDR3 is TGTGCCAGCTCACCACCGGCCGGGGGAGTCGAAAATGAGCAGTTCTTC. It specifies CASSPPAGGVENEQFF.

This sequence joins TRBV5-1 and TRBJ1-3; no reliable D call. The germline V and J ends were trimmed by 2 bases and 0 bases, with 18 bases remaining between them. CDR3 length: 18 residues. Germline lookup yields CDR1 SGHRS and CDR2 YFSETQ. CDR3 sequence reads: CASSFSGSPIDSGNTIYF. The DNA of the CDR3 is TGCGCCAGCAGCTTTTCGGGGTCCCCGATCGACTCTGGAAACACCATATATTTT.